The rows below give T cell receptor beta chains drawn from one sample of a study of blood T cell repertoires in COVID-19. Here immunoSEQ multiplex PCR was the method, and the copy in TCRdb shows in-frame clones only, minus some. The sample contains 300,000 to 450,000 clones, roughly 85% of which appear only once. Sequenced sample: peripheral blood. The receptors were sampled from a woman younger than 30 with acute or convalescent COVID-19. CDR3s include the opening cysteine and the closing phenylalanine or tryptophan. Each record gives: J gene, V gene, CDR3 protein.

TRBJ2-1	TRBV3-1/TRBV3-2	CASSPVSGGYNEQFF
TRBJ2-3	TRBV5-1	CASSFTSGGYTDTQYF
TRBJ2-7	TRBV28	CASSSRTGQGEQYF
TRBJ1-5	TRBV28	CASGGGRKYQPQHF
TRBJ2-1	TRBV19	CASSYGSYNEQFF
TRBJ2-1	TRBV7-9	CASSFRTSGSGSYNEQFF
TRBJ1-5	TRBV5-3	CARSLGQPGENQPQHF
TRBJ2-5	TRBV2	CASSAPTEIQETQYF
TRBJ1-1	TRBV4-2	CASSLRGEAFF
TRBJ1-6	TRBV7-2	CASSLVGTDYNSPLHF
TRBJ1-6	TRBV19	CASSVRDRGSPLHF
TRBJ2-7	TRBV2	CASREGRREGEQYF
TRBJ1-4	TRBV9	CASSFRTGGNEKLFF
TRBJ1-2	TRBV18	CASSLDSNYGYTF
TRBJ2-6	TRBV29-1	CSVGTGSSGANVLTF
TRBJ2-7	TRBV5-1	CASSSSYEQYF
TRBJ2-2	TRBV5-5	CASSFDRNTGELFF
TRBJ2-7	TRBV11-2	CASSFPGGEQYF
TRBJ1-2	TRBV6-5	CASTETGGYGYTF
TRBJ1-2	TRBV30	CAWGEGGARVYGYTF
TRBJ2-1	TRBV5-1	CASSRDVYNEQFF
TRBJ2-3	TRBV10-1	CASSRGLSTDTQYF
TRBJ1-5	TRBV6-5	CASSPRTGDQPQHF
TRBJ2-6	TRBV5-5	CASSLQGSSSGANVLTF
TRBJ1-2	TRBV20-1	CSASWGDSLRRDF
TRBJ1-4	TRBV9	CASSLSGGSVEKLFF
TRBJ1-6	TRBV19	CASSIRGNSPLHF
TRBJ1-1	TRBV28	CASSGGQANTEAFF
TRBJ2-3	TRBV7-8	CASSRSGSSTDTQYF
TRBJ2-7	TRBV6-5	CASSSPRYEQYF
TRBJ1-2	TRBV5-1	CASSPAGTNYGYTF
TRBJ1-1	TRBV4-2	CASSQDLVNTEAFF
TRBJ2-7	TRBV1	CTSSQGGPGLAGGRSYEQYF
TRBJ2-6	TRBV28	CASSSDSSGANVLTF
TRBJ2-7	TRBV14	CASSQGHRVGEQYF
TRBJ2-7	TRBV6-5	CASRRTESYEQYF
TRBJ2-1	TRBV6-5	CASSSPSQGALDEQFF
TRBJ2-7	TRBV2	CASSEAPVGYEQYF
TRBJ1-1	TRBV29-1	CSVSRGAQTEAFF
TRBJ2-1	TRBV5-1	CASSLDSYNEQFF
TRBJ1-2	TRBV19	CASSVGTVRYGYTF
TRBJ2-1	TRBV18	CASSPNSGQGAYNEQFF
TRBJ1-1	TRBV30	CAWDRVGTEAFF
TRBJ1-6	TRBV2	CASSSDRGRNSPLHF
TRBJ2-2	TRBV9	CASSVARNTGELFF
TRBJ1-5	TRBV2	CASRGPSQHF
TRBJ1-2	TRBV6-1	CASSEADRNYGYTF
TRBJ1-4	TRBV3-1/TRBV3-2	CASSQLDRPNEKLFF
TRBJ1-1	TRBV28	CASLLPGQGTVNTEAFF
TRBJ2-3	TRBV9	CASSDRGRTDTQYF
TRBJ2-1	TRBV4-1	CASSQGGRGISSYNEQFF
TRBJ2-1	TRBV7-8	CASSSSGVSSYNEQFF
TRBJ2-7	TRBV27	CASSPLAGPYEQYF
TRBJ1-4	TRBV7-9	CASSLVVAGDEKLFF